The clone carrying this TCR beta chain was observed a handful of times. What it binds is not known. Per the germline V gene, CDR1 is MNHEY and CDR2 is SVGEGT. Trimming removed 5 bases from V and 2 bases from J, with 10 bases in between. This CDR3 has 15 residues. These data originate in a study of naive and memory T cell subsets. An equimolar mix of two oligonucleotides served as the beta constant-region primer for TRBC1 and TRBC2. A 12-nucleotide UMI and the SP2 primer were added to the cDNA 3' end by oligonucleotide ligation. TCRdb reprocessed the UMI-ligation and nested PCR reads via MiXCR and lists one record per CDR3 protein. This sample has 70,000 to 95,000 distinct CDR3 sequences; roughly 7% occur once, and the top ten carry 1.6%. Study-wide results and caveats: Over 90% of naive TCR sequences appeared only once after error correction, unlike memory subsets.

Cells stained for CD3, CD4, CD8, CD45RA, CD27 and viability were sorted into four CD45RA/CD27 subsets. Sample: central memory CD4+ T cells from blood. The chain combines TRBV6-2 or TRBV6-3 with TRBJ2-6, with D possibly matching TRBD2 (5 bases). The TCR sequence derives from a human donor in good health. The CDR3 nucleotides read TGTGCCAGCAGTCCCTCCGGGGCTGGGGCCAACGTCCTGACTTTC. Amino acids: CASSPSGAGANVLTF.